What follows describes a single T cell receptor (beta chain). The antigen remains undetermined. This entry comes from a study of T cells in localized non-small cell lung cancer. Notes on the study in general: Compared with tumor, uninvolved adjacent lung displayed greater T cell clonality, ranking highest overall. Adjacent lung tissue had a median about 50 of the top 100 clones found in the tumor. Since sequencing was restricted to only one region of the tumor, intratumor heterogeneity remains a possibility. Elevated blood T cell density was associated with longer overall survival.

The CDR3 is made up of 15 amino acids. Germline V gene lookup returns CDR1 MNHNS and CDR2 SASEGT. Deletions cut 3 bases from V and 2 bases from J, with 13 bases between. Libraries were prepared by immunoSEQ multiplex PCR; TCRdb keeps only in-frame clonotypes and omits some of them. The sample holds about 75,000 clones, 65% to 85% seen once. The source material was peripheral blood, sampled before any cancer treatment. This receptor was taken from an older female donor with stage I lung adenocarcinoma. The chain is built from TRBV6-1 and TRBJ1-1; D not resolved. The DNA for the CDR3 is TGTGCCAGCAGTGAGGGAATAGGGTATAACACTGAAGCTTTCTTT. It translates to CASSEGIGYNTEAFF.